The 23 T cell receptor beta chains presented below share a single source sample, sequenced in a study of blood T cell repertoires in COVID-19. TCRdb keeps only in-frame clones here, not all; method: immunoSEQ multiplex PCR. The sample consists of approximately 57,000 clones, roughly four fifths of them appearing once. Material: peripheral blood. These receptor sequences come from a woman of 80 years or more with acute or convalescent COVID-19.

The chain links TRBV10-3 to TRBJ1-5; D is uncertain. V dropped 3 bases and J dropped 2 bases, with 8 bases sitting between them. Germline V gene data show CDR1 as ENHRY and CDR2 as SYGVKD. The CDR3 extends over 14 amino acids. The CDR3: CAISDMSGNQPQHF. CDR3 DNA sequence: TGTGCCATCAGTGATATGTCAGGCAATCAGCCCCAGCATTTT.

The chain links TRBV27 to TRBJ2-6; D is undetermined. The CDR3 sequence is 15 residues long. CDR1 and CDR2 (germline): MNHEY, SMNVEV (reference sequence). Trimming removed 6 bases from V and 2 bases from J, with 11 bases in between. The DNA of the CDR3 is TGTGCCAGCAGATCTGGGCGCGCTGGGGCCAACGTCCTGACTTTC. Protein sequence: CASRSGRAGANVLTF.

This chain uses TRBV5-1 with TRBJ1-5; D remains ambiguous. V shed 0 bases and J shed 9 bases, with 10 bases lying between them. The CDR3 runs to 13 residues. Germline lookup yields CDR1 SGHRS and CDR2 YFSETQ. CDR3 in amino acids: CASSLDRGGPQHF. CDR3 in DNA: TGCGCCAGCAGCTTGGATCGGGGTGGGCCCCAGCATTTT.

This clone was seen more than once but under ten times. This rearrangement joins TRBV19 to TRBJ2-1, with D possibly being TRBD1 (6 bases). The ends were cut back, 0 bases at V and 8 bases at J, with 17 bases in the middle. CDR3 length: 16 residues. Per germline, CDR1 LNHDA and CDR2 SQIVND (reference sequence). CDR3 amino acids: CASSIDWSGASHEQFF. CDR3 in DNA: TGTGCCAGTAGTATAGATTGGTCAGGGGCGTCCCATGAGCAGTTCTTC.

The chain carries TRBV14 and TRBJ1-2; no clear D. This CDR3 is 14 amino acids long. Trimming left V 1 base short and J 4 bases short, with 10 bases between. Germline values: CDR1 SGHDN, CDR2 FVKESK. CDR3 DNA: TGTGCCAGCAGCCAAGGAGCAATCCCCTATGGCTACACCTTC. It yields the protein CASSQGAIPYGYTF.

The chain combines TRBV19 with TRBJ2-3, with a possible D match to TRBD1 (6 bases). The length of the CDR3 is 14 residues. Trimming took 6 bases from V and 0 from J, leaving 10 bases between them. Germline V gene sequence: CDR1 LNHDA, CDR2 SQIVND (reference sequence). The DNA of the CDR3 is TGTGCCAGTAGGTCAAGGGGGAGCACAGATACGCAGTATTTT. This sequence encodes CASRSRGSTDTQYF.

Here the CDR3 DNA reads TGTGCCAGCAGTTTCGGAGGGACCTCTGGAAACACCATATATTTT. Translation: CASSFGGTSGNTIYF. This rearrangement joins TRBV28 to TRBJ1-3; possibly TRBD1 for D (5 bases). Trimming left V 3 bases short and J 0 bases short, with 9 bases between. CDR1 and CDR2 from the germline V gene are MDHEN and SYDVKM. The CDR3 is made up of 15 amino acids. The full variable domain, with the rest looked up from reference TRBV28 and TRBJ1-3, is DVKVTQSSRYLVKRTGEKVFLECVQDMDHENMFWYRQDPGLGLRLIYFSYDVKMKEKGDIPEGYSVSREKKERFSLILESASTNQTSMYLCASSFGGTSGNTIYFGEGSWLTVV.

This chain connects TRBV27 to TRBJ1-6; TRBD1 matches 7 bases. Germline V gene lookup returns CDR1 MNHEY and CDR2 SMNVEV (reference sequence). This CDR3 is built from 15 residues. The V segment lost 10 bases and the J segment 0 bases; nucleotides outside the gene matches: 6. CDR3 amino acids: CATLQGSSYNSPLHF. As DNA, the CDR3 is TGTGCCACCCTACAGGGGAGCTCCTATAATTCACCCCTCCACTTT.

V is TRBV19 and J is TRBJ1-1; D remains ambiguous. Between the trimmed V and J ends, which lost 4 bases and 1 base, there was a span of 7 bases. Germline V gene sequence: CDR1 LNHDA, CDR2 SQIVND (reference sequence). The CDR3 is 13 amino acids. DNA for the CDR3: TGTGCCAGTAGTAGATCAGGGAACACTGAAGCTTTCTTT. Translated: CASSRSGNTEAFF.

This clone was picked up one time. Other nucleotide sequences from this sample produce the same CDR3. The V gene is TRBV19, the J gene TRBJ1-1, with D perhaps TRBD1 (6 bases). The length of the CDR3 is 14 residues. V was pared by 3 bases and J by 0 bases, with 8 bases between. Per germline, CDR1 LNHDA and CDR2 SQIVND (reference sequence). CDR3 DNA sequence: TGTGCCAGTAGTATCGAGGGGGTGAACACTGAAGCTTTCTTT. This gives the protein CASSIEGVNTEAFF. The variable domain in full, completed from reference TRBV19 and TRBJ1-1, reads DGGITQSPKYLFRKEGQNVTLSCEQNLNHDAMYWYRQDPGQGLRLIYYSQIVNDFQKGDIAEGYSVSREKKESFPLTVTSAQKNPTAFYLCASSIEGVNTEAFFGQGTRLTVV.

This chain connects TRBV5-1 to TRBJ2-5, with D maybe TRBD1 (6 bases). This CDR3 is 14 amino acids long. Germline V gene data show CDR1 as SGHRS and CDR2 as YFSETQ. The germline V and J ends were trimmed by 5 bases and 1 base, with 12 bases remaining between them. This chain's CDR3 is CASRITGFQETQYF. The CDR3 coding sequence is TGCGCCAGCAGAATCACAGGGTTCCAAGAGACCCAGTACTTC.

This sequence joins TRBV7-9 and TRBJ2-3, with 7 bases lining up with TRBD1. Germline V lookup: CDR1 SEHNR, CDR2 FQNEAQ (reference sequence). The CDR3 covers 15 residues. CDR3 loop: CAEEVGTVSTDTQYF. The DNA of the CDR3 is TGTGCAGAAGAGGTAGGGACAGTAAGCACAGATACGCAGTATTTT.

This clone appeared a single time. This chain uses TRBV7-6 with TRBJ2-7; TRBD1 aligns across 8 bases. The CDR3 runs to 15 residues. The V segment lost 5 bases and the J segment 3 bases; nucleotides outside the gene matches: 9. Germline CDR1 SGHVS, CDR2 FNYEAQ. The CDR3 DNA sequence: TGTGCCAGCAGCGCAGGGACAGGAGTGGACTACGAGCAGTACTTC. Amino acids: CASSAGTGVDYEQYF.

The chain has TRBV6-1 and TRBJ2-5; maybe TRBD2 (6 bases). The germline V gene has CDR1 MNHNS and CDR2 SASEGT. The CDR3 loop spans 14 amino acids. Deletions cut 2 bases from V and 5 bases from J, with 12 bases between. CDR3 in amino acids: CASSEIAGRETQYF. The CDR3 bases are TGTGCCAGCAGTGAAATCGCGGGGCGGGAGACCCAGTACTTC.

The V call is TRBV5-5, the J call TRBJ2-7; TRBD2 agrees at 12 bases. Germline trimming cut 4 bases from V and 6 bases from J; bases unmatched to any gene: 5. Germline V lookup: CDR1 SGHKS, CDR2 YYEKEE (reference sequence). This CDR3 is built from 14 residues. CDR3 sequence (DNA): TGTGCCAGCAGCCCCACTAGCGGGGGGCCCGAGCAGTACTTC. Its protein is CASSPTSGGPEQYF.

This chain connects TRBV14 to TRBJ1-4, with 8 bases fitting TRBD1. The length of the CDR3 is 14 residues. Trimming took 4 bases from V and 8 from J; bases not matched to a gene: 6. Germline-derived CDR1 and CDR2 are SGHDN and FVKESK. CDR3: CASSPGGQEEKLFF. The DNA of the CDR3 is TGTGCCAGCAGCCCTGGGGGACAGGAGGAAAAACTGTTTTTT.

In its sample, this clone was seen once. The CDR3 nucleotides are TGTGCCAGCAGCCAATGGACAGGGAGGACAGATACGCAGTATTTT. It specifies CASSQWTGRTDTQYF. This chain links TRBV7-2 with TRBJ2-3, with TRBD1 identical over 8 bases. The V segment lost 5 bases and the J segment 3 bases; nucleotides outside the gene matches: 7. Germline loops: CDR1 SGHTA, CDR2 FQGNSA. CDR3 length equals 15 residues.

This clone was observed a single time. The chain is built from TRBV2 and TRBJ2-7, with no clear D. Germline-derived CDR1 and CDR2 are SNHLY and FYNNEI. V gave up 3 bases and J gave up 2 bases, with 2 bases separating them. The CDR3 is made up of 11 amino acids. The CDR3 coding sequence is TGTGCCAGCAGTGACACCTACGAGCAGTACTTC. This gives the protein CASSDTYEQYF.

The chain is built from TRBV20-1 and TRBJ1-2; a possible D gene is TRBD1 (6 bases). The CDR3 has 11 amino acids. Per germline, CDR1 DFQATT and CDR2 SNEGSKA (reference sequence). The V gene lost 6 bases and the J gene lost 7 bases, with 12 bases spanning the gap. The CDR3 DNA reads TGCAGTGCATCCGCGGGGGCTGGCTACACCTTC. It translates to CSASAGAGYTF.

The chain uses TRBV7-9 and TRBJ2-1; the match to TRBD2 covers 8 bases. The CDR3 is 12 residues long. Per germline, CDR1 SEHNR and CDR2 FQNEAQ (reference sequence). After removal of 4 bases from V and 8 bases from J, the junction contained 1 base not matched to a gene. The CDR3 DNA reads TGTGCCAGCAGCTCCGGGGGGGATGAGCAGTTCTTC. Residues: CASSSGGDEQFF.

The chain has TRBV7-8 and TRBJ1-2; 9 bases align to TRBD1. J was trimmed by 5 bases and V by 1 base; bases with no gene match: 2. Germline V gene sequence: CDR1 SGHVS, CDR2 FQNEAQ. The CDR3 has 14 amino acids. DNA of the CDR3: TGTGCCAGCAGCTTAGATGGACAGGGGTATGGCTACACCTTC. Amino acid sequence: CASSLDGQGYGYTF. Using reference TRBV7-8 and TRBJ1-2 for the parts outside the CDR3, the full variable domain is GAGVSQSPRYKVAKRGQDVALRCDPISGHVSLFWYQQALGQGPEFLTYFQNEAQLDKSGLPSDRFFAERPEGSVSTLKIQRTQQEDSAVYLCASSLDGQGYGYTFGSGTRLTVV.

This clone has only a few counts. The J gene is TRBJ2-1, the V gene TRBV14; D is possibly TRBD1 (6 bases). This CDR3 contains 16 residues. CDR1 SGHDN and CDR2 FVKESK come from the germline V gene. V lost 1 base, J lost 0 bases, and 10 bases lay in between. The DNA for the CDR3 is TGTGCCAGCAGCCAAGCGACAGGTAGCTCCTACAATGAGCAGTTCTTC. Its protein is CASSQATGSSYNEQFF.

The chain is built from TRBV7-8 and TRBJ2-1, with D perhaps matching TRBD1 (5 bases). This CDR3 comprises 15 residues. Trimming removed 1 base from V and 7 bases from J, with 14 bases in between. CDR1 is SGHVS, CDR2 FQNEAQ, per germline. In DNA, the CDR3 is TGTGCCAGCAGCTTAGTGGTCCAAAGGGGAAATGAGCAGTTCTTC. Its translation is CASSLVVQRGNEQFF.